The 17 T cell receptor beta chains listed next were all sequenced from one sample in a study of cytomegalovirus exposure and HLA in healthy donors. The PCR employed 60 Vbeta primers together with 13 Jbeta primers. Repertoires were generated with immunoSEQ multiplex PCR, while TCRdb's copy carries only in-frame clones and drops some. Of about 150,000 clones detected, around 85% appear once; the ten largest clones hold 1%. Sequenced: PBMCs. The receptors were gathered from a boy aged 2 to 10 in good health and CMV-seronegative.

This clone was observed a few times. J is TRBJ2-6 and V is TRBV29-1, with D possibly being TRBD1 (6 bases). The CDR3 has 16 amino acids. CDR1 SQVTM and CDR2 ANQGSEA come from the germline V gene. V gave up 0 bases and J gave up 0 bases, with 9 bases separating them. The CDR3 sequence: CSVEEGADSGANVLTF. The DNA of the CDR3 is TGCAGCGTTGAAGAGGGGGCAGACTCTGGGGCCAACGTCCTGACTTTC.

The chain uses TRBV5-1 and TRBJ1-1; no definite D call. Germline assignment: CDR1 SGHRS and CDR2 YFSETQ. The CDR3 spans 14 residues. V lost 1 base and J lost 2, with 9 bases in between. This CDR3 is CASSLYAANTEAFF. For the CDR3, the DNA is TGCGCCAGCAGCTTGTACGCGGCCAACACTGAAGCTTTCTTT. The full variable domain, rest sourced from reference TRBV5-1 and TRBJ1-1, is KAGVTQTPRYLIKTRGQQVTLSCSPISGHRSVSWYQQTPGQGLQFLFEYFSETQRNKGNFPGRFSGRQFSNSRSEMNVSTLELGDSALYLCASSLYAANTEAFFGQGTRLTVV.

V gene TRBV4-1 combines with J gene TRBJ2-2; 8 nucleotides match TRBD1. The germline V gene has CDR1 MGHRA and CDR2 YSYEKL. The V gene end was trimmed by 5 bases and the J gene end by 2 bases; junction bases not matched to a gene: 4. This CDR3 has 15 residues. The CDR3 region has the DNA TGCGCCAGCAGCTATACAGGGGGTAACACCGGGGAGCTGTTTTTT. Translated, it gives CASSYTGGNTGELFF.

CDR3 in amino acids: CASSSVSKNIQYF. Here the CDR3 DNA reads TGTGCCAGCAGCTCTGTGTCCAAAAACATTCAGTACTTC. The V and J genes are TRBV7-9 and TRBJ2-4; no reliable D call. Germline V gene lookup returns CDR1 SEHNR and CDR2 FQNEAQ (reference sequence). The CDR3 sequence is 13 residues long. V was cut by 4 bases and J by 2 bases, with 6 bases left in between.

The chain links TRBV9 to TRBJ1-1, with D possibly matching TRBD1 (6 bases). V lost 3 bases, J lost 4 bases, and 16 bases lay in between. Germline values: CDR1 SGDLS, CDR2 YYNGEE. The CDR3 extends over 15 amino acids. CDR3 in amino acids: CASSEGGAGSTEAFF. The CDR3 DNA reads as TGTGCCAGCAGCGAGGGGGGGGCGGGGAGCACTGAAGCTTTCTTT.

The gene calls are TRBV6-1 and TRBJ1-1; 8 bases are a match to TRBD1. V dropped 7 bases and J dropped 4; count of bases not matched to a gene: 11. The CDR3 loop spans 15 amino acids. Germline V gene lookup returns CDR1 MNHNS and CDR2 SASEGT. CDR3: CASTKTGTGVTEAFF. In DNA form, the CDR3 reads TGTGCCAGCACCAAGACCGGGACAGGAGTCACTGAAGCTTTCTTT.

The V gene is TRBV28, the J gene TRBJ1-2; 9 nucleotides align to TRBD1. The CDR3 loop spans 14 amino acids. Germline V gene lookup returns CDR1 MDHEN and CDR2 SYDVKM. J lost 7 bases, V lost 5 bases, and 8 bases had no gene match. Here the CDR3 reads CASSLNRGQVGYTF. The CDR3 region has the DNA TGTGCCAGCAGTCTTAACAGGGGGCAGGTTGGCTACACCTTC.

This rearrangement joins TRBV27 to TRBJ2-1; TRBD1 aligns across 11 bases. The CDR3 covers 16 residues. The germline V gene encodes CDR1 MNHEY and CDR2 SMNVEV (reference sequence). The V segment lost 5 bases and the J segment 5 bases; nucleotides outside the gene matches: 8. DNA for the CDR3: TGTGCCAGCAGTGCCCGAGGACAGGGGGCTAACAATGAGCAGTTCTTC. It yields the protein CASSARGQGANNEQFF.

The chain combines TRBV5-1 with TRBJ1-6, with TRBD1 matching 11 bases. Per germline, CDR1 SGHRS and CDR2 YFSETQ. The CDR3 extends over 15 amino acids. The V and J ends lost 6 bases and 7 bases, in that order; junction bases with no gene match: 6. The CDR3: CASIWGTGGNSPLHF. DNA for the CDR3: TGCGCCAGCATATGGGGGACAGGGGGAAATTCACCCCTCCACTTT.

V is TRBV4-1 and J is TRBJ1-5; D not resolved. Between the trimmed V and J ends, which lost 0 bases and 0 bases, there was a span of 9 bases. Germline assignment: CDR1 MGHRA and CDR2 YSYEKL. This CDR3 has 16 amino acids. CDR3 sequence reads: CASSQETLYSNQPQHF. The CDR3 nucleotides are TGCGCCAGCAGCCAAGAGACACTGTATAGCAATCAGCCCCAGCATTTT.

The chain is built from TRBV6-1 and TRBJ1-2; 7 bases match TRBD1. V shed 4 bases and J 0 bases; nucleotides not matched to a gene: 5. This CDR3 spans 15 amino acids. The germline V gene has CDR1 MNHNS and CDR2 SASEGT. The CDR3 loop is CASSGGTATNYGYTF. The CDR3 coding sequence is TGTGCCAGCAGTGGTGGGACAGCTACTAACTATGGCTACACCTTC.

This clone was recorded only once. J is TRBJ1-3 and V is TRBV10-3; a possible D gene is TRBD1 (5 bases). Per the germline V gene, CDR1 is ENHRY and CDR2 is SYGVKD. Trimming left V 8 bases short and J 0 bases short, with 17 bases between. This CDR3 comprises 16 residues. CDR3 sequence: CAIWGGETYSGNTIYF. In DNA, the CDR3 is TGTGCCATCTGGGGCGGGGAGACTTACTCTGGAAACACCATATATTTT.

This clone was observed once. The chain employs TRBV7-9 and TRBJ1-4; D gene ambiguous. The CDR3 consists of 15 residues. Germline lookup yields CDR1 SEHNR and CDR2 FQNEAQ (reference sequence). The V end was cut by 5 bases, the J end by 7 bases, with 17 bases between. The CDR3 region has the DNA TGTGCCAGCAGCGCCGGGATAGGGCGGTTTGAAAAACTGTTTTTT. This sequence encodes CASSAGIGRFEKLFF.

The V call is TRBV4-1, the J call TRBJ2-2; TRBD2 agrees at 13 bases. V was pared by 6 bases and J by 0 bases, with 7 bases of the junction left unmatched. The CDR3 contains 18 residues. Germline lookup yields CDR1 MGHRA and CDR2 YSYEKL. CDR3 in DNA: TGCGCCAGCAGTCCTGGGACTAGCGGGATGGCGAACACCGGGGAGCTGTTTTTT. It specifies CASSPGTSGMANTGELFF.

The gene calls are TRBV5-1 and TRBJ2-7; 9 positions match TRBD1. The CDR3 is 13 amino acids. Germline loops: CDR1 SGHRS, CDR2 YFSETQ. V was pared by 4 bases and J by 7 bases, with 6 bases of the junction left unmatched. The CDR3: CASSQDRGREQYF. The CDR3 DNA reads TGCGCCAGCAGCCAGGACAGGGGCCGGGAGCAGTACTTC.

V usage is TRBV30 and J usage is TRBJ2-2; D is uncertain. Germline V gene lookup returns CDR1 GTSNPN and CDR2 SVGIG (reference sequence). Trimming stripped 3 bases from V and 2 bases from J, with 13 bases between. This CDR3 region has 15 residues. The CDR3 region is CAWRLAGTNTGELFF. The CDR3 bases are TGTGCCTGGAGGCTGGCAGGTACAAACACCGGGGAGCTGTTTTTT.

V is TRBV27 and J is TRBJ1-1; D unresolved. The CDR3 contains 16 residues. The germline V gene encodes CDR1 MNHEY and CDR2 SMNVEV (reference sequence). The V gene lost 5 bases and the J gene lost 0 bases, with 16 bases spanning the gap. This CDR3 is CASSRSIIPVNTEAFF. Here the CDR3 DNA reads TGTGCCAGCAGTCGGTCGATTATACCGGTGAACACTGAAGCTTTCTTT.